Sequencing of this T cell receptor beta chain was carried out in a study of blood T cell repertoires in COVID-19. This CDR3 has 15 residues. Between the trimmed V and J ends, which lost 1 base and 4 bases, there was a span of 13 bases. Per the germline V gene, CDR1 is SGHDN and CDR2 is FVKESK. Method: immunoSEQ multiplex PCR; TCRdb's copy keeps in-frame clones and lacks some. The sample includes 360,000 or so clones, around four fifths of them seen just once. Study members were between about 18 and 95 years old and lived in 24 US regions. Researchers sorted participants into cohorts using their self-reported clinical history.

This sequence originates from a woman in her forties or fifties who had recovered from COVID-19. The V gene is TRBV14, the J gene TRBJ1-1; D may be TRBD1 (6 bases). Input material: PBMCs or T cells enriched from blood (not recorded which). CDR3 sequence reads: CASSQVTGLSTEAFF. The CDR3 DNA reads TGTGCCAGCAGCCAAGTCACAGGGCTAAGCACTGAAGCTTTCTTT.